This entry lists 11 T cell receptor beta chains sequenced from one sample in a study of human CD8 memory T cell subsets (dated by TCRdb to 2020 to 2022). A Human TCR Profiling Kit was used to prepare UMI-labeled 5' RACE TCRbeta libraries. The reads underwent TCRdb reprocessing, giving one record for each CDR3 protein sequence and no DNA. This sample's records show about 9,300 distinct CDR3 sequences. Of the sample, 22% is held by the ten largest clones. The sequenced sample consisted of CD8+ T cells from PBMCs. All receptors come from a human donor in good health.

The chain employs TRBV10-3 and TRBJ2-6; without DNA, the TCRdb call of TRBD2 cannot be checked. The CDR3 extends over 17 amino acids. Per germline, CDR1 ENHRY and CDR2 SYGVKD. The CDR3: CAISDGTSGSGANVLTF.

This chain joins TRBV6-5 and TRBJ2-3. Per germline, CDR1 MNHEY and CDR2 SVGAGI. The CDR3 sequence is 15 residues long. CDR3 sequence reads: CASSYSTSPSDTQYF.

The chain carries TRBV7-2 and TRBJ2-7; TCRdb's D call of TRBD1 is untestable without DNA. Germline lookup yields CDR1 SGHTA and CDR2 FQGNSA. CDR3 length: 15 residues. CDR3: CASSIYREQSYEQYF.

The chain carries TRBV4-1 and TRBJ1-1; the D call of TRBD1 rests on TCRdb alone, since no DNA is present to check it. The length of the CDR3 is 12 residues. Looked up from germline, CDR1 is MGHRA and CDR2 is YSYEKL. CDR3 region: CASSQPTGEAFF.

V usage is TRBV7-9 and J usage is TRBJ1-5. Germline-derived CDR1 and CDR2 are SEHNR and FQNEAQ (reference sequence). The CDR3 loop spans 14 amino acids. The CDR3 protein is CASSSSRINQPQHF.

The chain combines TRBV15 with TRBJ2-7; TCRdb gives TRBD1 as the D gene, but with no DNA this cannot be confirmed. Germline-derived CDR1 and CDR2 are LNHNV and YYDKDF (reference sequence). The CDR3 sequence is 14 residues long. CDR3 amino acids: CATSTPGQAYEQYF. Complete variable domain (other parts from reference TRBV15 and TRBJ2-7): DAMVIQNPRYQVTQFGKPVTLSCSQTLNHNVMYWYQQKSSQAPKLLFHYYDKDFNNEADTPDNFQSRRPNTSFCFLDIRSPGLGDTAMYLCATSTPGQAYEQYFGPGTRLTVT.

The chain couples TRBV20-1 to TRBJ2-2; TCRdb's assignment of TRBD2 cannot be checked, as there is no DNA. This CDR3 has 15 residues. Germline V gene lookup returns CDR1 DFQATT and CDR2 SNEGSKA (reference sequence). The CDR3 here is CSAMSSGRAHGELFF.

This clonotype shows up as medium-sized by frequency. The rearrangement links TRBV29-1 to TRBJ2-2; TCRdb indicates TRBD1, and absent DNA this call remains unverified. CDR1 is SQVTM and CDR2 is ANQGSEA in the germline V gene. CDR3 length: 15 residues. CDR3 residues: CSVAPPGGNTGELFF.

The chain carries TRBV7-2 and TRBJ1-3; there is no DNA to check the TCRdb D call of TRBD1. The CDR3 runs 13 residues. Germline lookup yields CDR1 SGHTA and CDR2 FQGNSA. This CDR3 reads CASSYDGGYTIYF.

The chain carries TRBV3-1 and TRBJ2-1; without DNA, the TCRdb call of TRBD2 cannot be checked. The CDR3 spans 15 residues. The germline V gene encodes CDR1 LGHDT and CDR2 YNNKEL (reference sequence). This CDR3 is CASSQGHLSYNEQFF.

The CDR3 sequence is CASSHGQFNQPQHF. The rearrangement joins TRBV4-1 to TRBJ1-5; the TCRdb call, TRBD1, lacks DNA for checking. Germline V gene sequence: CDR1 MGHRA, CDR2 YSYEKL. The CDR3 runs to 14 residues.